This T cell receptor (beta chain) emerged from a study of beta chain features in type 1 diabetes (dated by TCRdb to 2016 to 2018). In the study overall: Mean age, gender distribution, total cell number and subset yield did not differ between patients and healthy donors. Naive and central memory subsets were obtained from all 30 or so donors, but regulatory and stem cell-like memory subsets were isolated from only 8 patients and roughly 8 healthy donors. A total of roughly 99 million sorted cells were examined across all samples, and the number of cells per subset was strongly correlated with RNA yield. In the study, recently diagnosed type 1 diabetes patients and matched healthy donors were compared on the TCRB repertoires of their sorted circulating CD4+ T cell subsets. Overall study results and their limits: At VDJ recombination sites, type 1 diabetes patients had fewer insertions and more deleted nucleotides, which implies abnormalities in thymic rearrangement. Type 1 diabetes patients showed a moderate but significant shortening of TCRB CDR3 length in all four CD4+ subsets. Sequencing cDNA rather than genomic DNA could over-represent highly expressing activated cells, although activation and CD3 levels did not differ between groups. Because the HLA sub-analyses included only small numbers of individuals, any influence of HLA type on TCRB rearrangement was left unresolved. Naive, central memory and regulatory TCRB repertoires appeared more similar among patients than among healthy donors. Shorter templates might have been favored by PCR, but patient and control samples were amplified and corrected together, so both groups would have been affected equally by any skew.

This clone has only a few counts. No cognate antigen has been identified for it. Within one base of it there is no much larger clone, and no base qualities were kept. The entire isolated RNA was reverse transcribed using the High Capacity cDNA Reverse Transcription Kit, and thus expressed TCRB transcripts were sequenced. Deep immunoSEQ sequencing was performed on naive, central memory and regulatory T cell samples, with an average of roughly 3.3 million total reads per sample. Sorted cells were lysed in RLT buffer and RNA was extracted with DNase-treated RNeasy Micro or Mini kits, depending on cell number. To prevent cross-contamination, every cell subset was processed on its own, while patient and healthy donor samples were processed together. TCRB sequences were amplified from cDNA with the immunoSEQ multiplex PCR, producing 87-bp fragments spanning the CDR3 region. Sequencing of the amplicons was performed on the Illumina HiSeq platform. Concerning the study's data processing: Synthetic template baselines were used to correct PCR bias computationally, reads within Hamming distance 2 were collapsed together, and singletons that could not be merged were discarded. By aligning reads against IMGT, V, D and J genes, CDR3 length, and insertions or deletions at six rearrangement sites were assigned. Within each subset, clonotype counts were normalized to sorted cell number, after which true diversity and Gini coefficients were computed with the tcR R package. The overlap coefficient, calculated on TCRB nucleotide sequences, was used to quantify repertoire sharing. Out-of-frame TCRB sequences from naive cells were analyzed to stand in for the pre-selection repertoire. TCRdb stores this immuneACCESS table with in-frame sequences only. Part of the clones is absent; in the studies checked, under half of the shortfall reflects unresolved V genes, and no reason is known for the rest. D and trimming come from the DNA, and the V and J calls and clone size come from that table. The sample table records about 360,000 clones; roughly 12% of these occur just once. The ten largest clonotypes hold less than 0.02% of the sample.

Each donor gave one peripheral blood draw, averaging about 120 mL, which was collected into heparinised tubes. A BD FACSAria II and a panel including CD45RO, CCR7, CD25, CD127, CD95 and CD27 were used to sort naive, central memory, regulatory and stem cell-like memory CD4+ T cells. All sorted populations exceeded 98% purity. Right away, PBMCs were isolated by Lymphoprep density gradient centrifugation and were stained directly, with no culture step. So that batch effects would be minimized, each experiment stained and sorted samples in pairs, pairing one healthy donor with one patient. Germline trimming: 6 bases from V, 14 bases from J; junction bases outside gene matches: 9. The CDR3 holds 12 amino acids from the cysteine to the phenylalanine. Just the 36-base CDR3 DNA is kept, in frame starting at base 1. Per the germline V gene, MNHEY is the CDR1 and SVGAGI is the CDR2.

This sequence uses TRBV6-5 and TRBJ2-1, with 8 bases matching TRBD1. This TCR came from a man aged 18 to 29 in good health. The sequenced sample was naive CD4+ T cells from blood. The cell subset or site label corresponds to: true naive CD4+ T cells. In nucleotides, the sequence is TGTGCCAGCAGCCTCCGACAGGGACAGGAGTTCTTC. Its protein product is CASSLRQGQEFF.